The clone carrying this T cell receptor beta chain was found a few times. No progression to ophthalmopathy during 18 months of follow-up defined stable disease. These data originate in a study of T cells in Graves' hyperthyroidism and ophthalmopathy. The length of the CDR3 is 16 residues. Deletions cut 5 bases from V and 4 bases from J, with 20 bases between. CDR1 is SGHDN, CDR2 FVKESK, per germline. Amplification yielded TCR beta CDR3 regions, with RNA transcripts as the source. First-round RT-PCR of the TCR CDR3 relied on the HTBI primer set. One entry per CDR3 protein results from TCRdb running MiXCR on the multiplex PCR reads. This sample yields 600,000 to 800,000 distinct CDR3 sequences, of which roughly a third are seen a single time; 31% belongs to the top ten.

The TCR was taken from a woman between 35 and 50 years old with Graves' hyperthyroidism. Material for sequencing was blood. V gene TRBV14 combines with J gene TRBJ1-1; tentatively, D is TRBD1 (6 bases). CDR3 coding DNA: TGTGCCAGCAGCGTAAGACAGGTTTGGGCGAGCACTGAAGCTTTCTTT. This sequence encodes CASSVRQVWASTEAFF.